The T cell receptor (beta chain) described here comes from a study of blood T cell repertoires in COVID-19. As for the study in general: Acute-phase and convalescent COVID-19 samples originated in the United States, Italy and Spain.

Original processing notes: By means of reference gene primer amplification, nucleated cell counts were estimated. Here immunoSEQ multiplex PCR was the method, and the copy in TCRdb shows in-frame clones only, minus some. V and J calls and clone size follow that table, whereas D and trimming were derived from the DNA. The sample lists about 140,000 clones; nearly 80% were seen once. Germline V gene sequence: CDR1 SGHDT, CDR2 YYEEEE. V trimming: 4 bases; J trimming: 3 bases; junction bases outside the gene matches: 10. The CDR3 has 15 residues. The chain joins TRBV5-6 to TRBJ2-7, with 7 bases that match TRBD1. The sequencing sample was made of PBMCs or T cells enriched from blood (not recorded which). The TCR sequence derives from a woman aged 45 to 65 who had recovered from COVID-19. This CDR3 reads CASSRVGTGDYEQYF. The DNA of the CDR3 is TGTGCCAGCAGCCGAGTTGGTACAGGGGACTACGAGCAGTACTTC.